The 27 T cell receptor beta chains given below trace back to one sample, sequenced in a study of blood T cell repertoires in COVID-19. TCRdb's copy holds only in-frame clones and misses some; the assay was immunoSEQ multiplex PCR. The sample contains about 170,000 clones, approximately 80% of which appear only once. The sequencing sample was made of peripheral blood. The source of these receptors is a woman over 75 with active or convalescent COVID-19.

This sequence joins TRBV9 and TRBJ1-1; no clear D gene. This CDR3 is 14 amino acids long. Germline CDR1 reads SGDLS; CDR2 reads YYNGEE. V lost 5 bases and J lost 0, with 11 bases in between. The chain's CDR3 is CASRRGGVNTEAFF. CDR3 nucleotides: TGTGCCAGCAGACGGGGAGGAGTGAACACTGAAGCTTTCTTT.

This rearrangement joins TRBV10-3 to TRBJ1-2; TRBD1 is a possible D gene (5 bases). V lost 2 bases and J lost 5, with 9 bases in between. Per germline, CDR1 ENHRY and CDR2 SYGVKD. The CDR3 length is 13 residues. This CDR3 reads CAISEGQPYGYTF. The CDR3 DNA sequence: TGTGCCATCAGTGAGGGACAACCATATGGCTACACCTTC.

This rearrangement joins TRBV19 to TRBJ1-2; 8 nucleotides align to TRBD1. There are 15 residues in the CDR3. Trimming removed 5 bases from V and 8 bases from J; junction bases left unmatched: 13. From germline, CDR1 is LNHDA and CDR2 SQIVND (reference sequence). CDR3 sequence: CASSSIWTGREGYTF. The CDR3 bases are TGTGCCAGTAGTTCAATCTGGACAGGGAGAGAGGGCTACACCTTC. The complete variable domain, with remaining parts taken from reference TRBV19 and TRBJ1-2, reads DGGITQSPKYLFRKEGQNVTLSCEQNLNHDAMYWYRQDPGQGLRLIYYSQIVNDFQKGDIAEGYSVSREKKESFPLTVTSAQKNPTAFYLCASSSIWTGREGYTFGSGTRLTVV.

The chain has TRBV27 and TRBJ1-1; tentative D call: TRBD1 (5 bases). The CDR3 totals 14 residues. Germline lookup yields CDR1 MNHEY and CDR2 SMNVEV (reference sequence). Trimming removed 0 bases from V and 4 bases from J, with 9 bases in between. The CDR3 DNA sequence: TGTGCCAGCAGTTTATCGGGGGGGATCACTGAAGCTTTCTTT. It yields the protein CASSLSGGITEAFF.

The chain links TRBV5-8 to TRBJ2-7; D perhaps matches TRBD1 (5 bases). The ends were cut back, 0 bases at V and 3 bases at J, with 13 bases in the middle. The CDR3 spans 15 residues. The germline V gene has CDR1 SGHTS and CDR2 YDEGEE. The CDR3 nucleotides read TGTGCCAGCAGCTTGGCGGCAGGGCAGGTCTACGAGCAGTACTTC. This encodes CASSLAAGQVYEQYF. Full variable domain (outside the CDR3, taken from reference TRBV5-8 and TRBJ2-7): EAGVTQSPTHLIKTRGQQATLRCSPISGHTSVYWYQQALGLGLQFLLWYDEGEERNRGNFPPRFSGRQFPNYSSELNVNALELEDSALYLCASSLAAGQVYEQYFGPGTRLTVT.

V gene TRBV27 combines with J gene TRBJ1-4; no clear D gene. This CDR3 has 12 amino acids. Trimming shortened V by 5 bases and J by 11 bases, and 12 bases separated the two germline ends. The germline V gene encodes CDR1 MNHEY and CDR2 SMNVEV (reference sequence). CDR3 region: CASSDLTGKLFF. DNA for the CDR3: TGTGCCAGCAGTGACCTGACTGGGAAACTGTTTTTT.

The chain is built from TRBV4-3 and TRBJ1-2, with D hard to call. CDR3 length: 16 residues. Per germline, CDR1 LGHNA and CDR2 YSLEER. Trimming took off 4 bases at V and 0 bases at J, with 15 bases between the two ends. The CDR3 reads CASSPDFDTPNYGYTF. The CDR3 nucleotides read TGCGCCAGCAGCCCAGACTTTGACACTCCTAACTATGGCTACACCTTC.

The V call is TRBV18, the J call TRBJ2-7; TRBD2 is a possible D gene (5 bases). Germline CDR1 and CDR2: KGHSH and LQKENI. The CDR3 extends over 15 amino acids. V was pared by 5 bases and J by 4 bases, with 18 bases between. CDR3 in amino acids: CASSDPGSPGYEQYF. CDR3 DNA sequence: TGTGCCAGCTCAGATCCCGGGTCCCCGGGATACGAGCAGTACTTC. The full variable domain, its missing parts supplied by reference TRBV18 and TRBJ2-7, is NAGVMQNPRHLVRRRGQEARLRCSPMKGHSHVYWYRQLPEEGLKFMVYLQKENIIDESGMPKERFSAEFPKEGPSILRIQQVVRGDSAAYFCASSDPGSPGYEQYFGPGTRLTVT.

The gene calls are TRBV6-5 and TRBJ2-5; D possibly corresponds to TRBD2 (6 bases). This CDR3 comprises 12 residues. CDR1 is MNHEY and CDR2 is SVGAGI in the germline V gene. V was cut by 6 bases and J by 5 bases, with 10 bases left in between. CDR3 region: CASREEGETQYF. Written as DNA, the CDR3 is TGTGCCAGCAGGGAGGAGGGGGAGACCCAGTACTTC.

This sequence joins TRBV24-1 and TRBJ2-1, with D uncertain. The germline V and J ends were trimmed by 2 bases and 12 bases, with 13 bases remaining between them. Per the germline V gene, CDR1 is KGHDR and CDR2 is SFDVKD. The CDR3 is 13 residues long. The CDR3 region is CATSDSHSPMQFF. The DNA for the CDR3 is TGTGCCACCAGTGATTCGCACAGCCCGATGCAGTTCTTC.

The J gene is TRBJ1-2, the V gene TRBV19; 7 nucleotides match TRBD1. Germline loops: CDR1 LNHDA, CDR2 SQIVND (reference sequence). The CDR3 consists of 14 residues. V shed 3 bases, J shed 4 bases, and the junction held 5 bases outside the gene matches. The CDR3: CASSMGTDLYGYTF. The CDR3, as DNA: TGTGCCAGTAGTATGGGGACAGACCTCTATGGCTACACCTTC.

The chain has TRBV7-2 and TRBJ2-2; TRBD2 matches at 13 bases. Germline CDR1 and CDR2: SGHTA and FQGNSA. The V gene end was trimmed by 1 base and the J gene end by 7 bases; junction bases not matched to a gene: 3. This CDR3 comprises 16 residues. Here the CDR3 DNA reads TGTGCCAGCAGCTTAGGACTAGCGGGGGGTGTCGGGGAGCTGTTTTTT. Its protein product is CASSLGLAGGVGELFF.

The chain uses TRBV18 and TRBJ1-4; D unclear. V lost 3 bases, J lost 3 bases, and 11 bases lay in between. Germline V CDR1 and CDR2: KGHSH, LQKENI. The CDR3 runs to 15 residues. The CDR3 spells CASSPSSRPNEKLFF. The CDR3 region has the DNA TGTGCCAGCTCACCGTCGTCCAGGCCTAATGAAAAACTGTTTTTT.

The chain uses TRBV10-3 and TRBJ1-6, with D possibly matching TRBD1 (5 bases). Germline CDR1 and CDR2: ENHRY and SYGVKD. The V gene lost 4 bases and the J gene lost 8 bases, with 15 bases spanning the gap. The CDR3 consists of 15 residues. In DNA, the CDR3 is TGTGCCATCAGTGCCCAGCAGGGCGTGCATTCACCCCTCCACTTT. It yields the protein CAISAQQGVHSPLHF.

V usage is TRBV2 and J usage is TRBJ1-2; no clear D. Germline V gene lookup returns CDR1 SNHLY and CDR2 FYNNEI. Trimming stripped 5 bases from V and 5 bases from J, with 15 bases between. The CDR3 spans 14 residues. The CDR3 nucleotides read TGTGCCAGCAGTCTTCAAATTTCGGGATATGGCTACACCTTC. This encodes CASSLQISGYGYTF.

The rearrangement joins TRBV5-8 to TRBJ1-5, with 9 bases matching TRBD1. V shed 4 bases and J 0 bases; nucleotides not matched to a gene: 8. There are 17 residues in the CDR3. Looked up from germline, CDR1 is SGHTS and CDR2 is YDEGEE. In DNA form, the CDR3 reads TGTGCCAGCAGCGCAACTTGGGGACAGGGTAGCAATCAGCCCCAGCATTTT. It codes for CASSATWGQGSNQPQHF. Combining the CDR3 with reference TRBV5-8 and TRBJ1-5 gives the whole variable domain EAGVTQSPTHLIKTRGQQATLRCSPISGHTSVYWYQQALGLGLQFLLWYDEGEERNRGNFPPRFSGRQFPNYSSELNVNALELEDSALYLCASSATWGQGSNQPQHFGDGTRLSIL.

The chain recombines TRBV5-5 with TRBJ2-7; 12 nucleotides agree with TRBD1. The germline gives CDR1 SGHKS, CDR2 YYEKEE (reference sequence). Trimming took 0 bases from V and 6 from J; bases not matched to a gene: 7. The CDR3 is 16 residues long. The CDR3 nucleotides are TGTGCCAGCAGCTTGGGTTTGGGACAGGGGGCGGTCGAGCAGTACTTC. It specifies CASSLGLGQGAVEQYF.

This clone was counted between two and nine times. The identical CDR3 is also encoded by other nucleotide sequences in the sample. V is TRBV5-4 and J is TRBJ2-1, with D unclear. Germline CDR1 SGHNT, CDR2 YYREEE (reference sequence). The CDR3 length is 12 residues. The V end was cut by 0 bases, the J end by 10 bases, with 8 bases between. This CDR3 reads CASSLDSGEQFF. The CDR3 DNA reads TGTGCCAGCAGCTTGGACAGTGGGGAGCAGTTCTTC.

The V gene is TRBV15, the J gene TRBJ2-7, with D maybe TRBD1 (5 bases). This CDR3 has 15 residues. Trimming left V 0 bases short and J 0 bases short, with 9 bases between. From germline, CDR1 is LNHNV and CDR2 YYDKDF (reference sequence). CDR3 nucleotide sequence: TGTGCCACCAGCAGAGAGGCGGACACCTCCTACGAGCAGTACTTC. Its translation is CATSREADTSYEQYF.

This clone was recorded a few times. The rearrangement uses TRBV6-2 or TRBV6-3 and TRBJ2-1, with 8 bases matching TRBD2. V shed 4 bases and J 10 bases; nucleotides not matched to a gene: 3. Germline lookup yields CDR1 MNHEY and CDR2 SVGEGT. The CDR3 covers 12 residues. The CDR3 DNA follows: TGTGCCAGCAGTTTCGGGGGGGTCGAGCAGTTCTTC. This gives the protein CASSFGGVEQFF.

CDR3 in DNA: TGTGCCAGCAGTTCAAACTATGGCTACACCTTC. Its protein product is CASSSNYGYTF. V is TRBV12-3 or TRBV12-4 and J is TRBJ1-2; no clear D. The V gene lost 4 bases and the J gene lost 2 bases, with 2 bases spanning the gap. The CDR3 runs 11 residues.

The rearrangement joins TRBV24-1 to TRBJ2-2; D is undetermined. This CDR3 is 15 amino acids long. Germline V lookup: CDR1 KGHDR, CDR2 SFDVKD. V gave up 4 bases and J gave up 0 bases, with 8 bases separating them. The CDR3 is CATSEGTANTGELFF. CDR3 sequence (DNA): TGTGCCACCAGTGAAGGTACAGCGAACACCGGGGAGCTGTTTTTT.

This clone has a handful of counts. The V call is TRBV14, the J call TRBJ1-2; 7 bases map to TRBD1. V shed 1 base and J 0 bases; nucleotides not matched to a gene: 8. Per germline, CDR1 SGHDN and CDR2 FVKESK. CDR3 length: 17 amino acids. CDR3 DNA sequence: TGTGCCAGCAGCCAAGCGTCCCGACAGGGCCCTAACTATGGCTACACCTTC. Its translation: CASSQASRQGPNYGYTF.

This clone was detected once. This chain connects TRBV29-1 to TRBJ1-4; 8 bases are a match to TRBD1. The germline CDR1 and CDR2 sequences are SQVTM and ANQGSEA. The CDR3 is 13 amino acids. Trimming took 7 bases from V and 7 from J; bases not matched to a gene: 8. The CDR3 loop reads CSASGTGPEKLFF. In nucleotides, the CDR3 is TGCAGCGCTTCCGGGACAGGCCCTGAAAAACTGTTTTTT. Filled out from reference TRBV29-1 and TRBJ1-4, the complete variable domain reads SAVISQKPSRDICQRGTSLTIQCQVDSQVTMMFWYRQQPGQSLTLIATANQGSEATYESGFVIDKFPISRPNLTFSTLTVSNMSPEDSSIYLCSASGTGPEKLFFGSGTQLSVL.

The chain links TRBV18 to TRBJ1-4; TRBD1 agrees at 12 bases. Germline CDR1 reads KGHSH; CDR2 reads LQKENI. This CDR3 has 16 residues. V shed 4 bases and J 7 bases; nucleotides not matched to a gene: 7. The CDR3 nucleotides are TGTGCCAGCTCACTGGGACAGGGGGCGCGAGGTGAAAAACTGTTTTTT. It is translated as CASSLGQGARGEKLFF.

V usage is TRBV19 and J usage is TRBJ2-3; a possible D gene is TRBD1 (6 bases). V lost 0 bases to trimming and J lost 7 bases, with 20 bases between them. CDR3 size: 17 residues. From germline, CDR1 is LNHDA and CDR2 SQIVND (reference sequence). The CDR3 loop reads CASSIDQARGKLNTQYF. In DNA, the CDR3 is TGTGCCAGTAGTATAGATCAGGCGAGGGGGAAGTTGAATACGCAGTATTTT.

The rearrangement links TRBV19 to TRBJ2-6; perhaps TRBD1 as D (5 bases). CDR1 is LNHDA and CDR2 is SQIVND in the germline V gene (reference sequence). V shed 4 bases and J shed 0 bases, with 10 bases lying between them. The CDR3 runs 16 residues. The CDR3 DNA follows: TGTGCCAGTAGTAACCCAGGGTTCTCTGGGGCCAACGTCCTGACTTTC. Translated, it gives CASSNPGFSGANVLTF. The full variable domain, rest sourced from reference TRBV19 and TRBJ2-6, is DGGITQSPKYLFRKEGQNVTLSCEQNLNHDAMYWYRQDPGQGLRLIYYSQIVNDFQKGDIAEGYSVSREKKESFPLTVTSAQKNPTAFYLCASSNPGFSGANVLTFGAGSRLTVL.